This entry lists 20 T cell receptor beta chains sequenced from one sample in a study of T cells expressing NK-cell markers. Reanalyzing the 5' RACE reads, TCRdb keeps one entry per CDR3 protein, without DNA. Here the sample table reports about 410,000 distinct CDR3 sequences. Sequences were obtained from blood T cells: a sorted CD56 or NKG2C T cell subset, CD4+ or CD8+ T cells, or bulk PBMC T cells (not recorded which). All receptors derive from a woman aged 45-65 years in good health.

V is TRBV7-2 and J is TRBJ2-2. CDR3 length equals 15 residues. Germline V gene lookup returns CDR1 SGHTA and CDR2 FQGNSA. CDR3 region: CASSLGPSNTGELFF.

The V gene is TRBV5-1, the J gene TRBJ2-1; the TRBD2 assignment by TCRdb is unverifiable without DNA. Germline lookup yields CDR1 SGHRS and CDR2 YFSETQ. This CDR3 comprises 15 residues. The CDR3 sequence: CASSVGLAGLNEQFF.

The rearrangement joins TRBV20-1 to TRBJ2-1; TCRdb indicates TRBD2, and absent DNA this call remains unverified. Germline V gene data show CDR1 as DFQATT and CDR2 as SNEGSKA (reference sequence). CDR3 length: 16 residues. The CDR3 sequence: CSARAGLAGMYNEQFF.

This rearrangement joins TRBV3-1 to TRBJ2-7; with no DNA, the TCRdb D assignment of TRBD2 cannot be verified. This CDR3 has 14 residues. From germline, CDR1 is LGHDT and CDR2 YNNKEL (reference sequence). CDR3 sequence: CASQGLAEAGEQYF.

The chain uses TRBV15 and TRBJ2-1; lacking DNA, the TRBD2 call made by TCRdb goes unchecked. Germline lookup yields CDR1 LNHNV and CDR2 YYDKDF (reference sequence). The CDR3 has 16 residues. The CDR3 reads CATSRGAGTSNNEQFF.

The chain has TRBV7-9 and TRBJ2-1; TCRdb indicates TRBD2, and absent DNA this call remains unverified. The CDR3 length is 15 residues. Germline V gene lookup returns CDR1 SEHNR and CDR2 FQNEAQ (reference sequence). CDR3 amino acids: CASSSPSGGGNEQFF.

The J gene is TRBJ2-1, the V gene TRBV10-3; without DNA, the TCRdb call of TRBD2 cannot be checked. There are 18 residues in the CDR3. The germline V gene has CDR1 ENHRY and CDR2 SYGVKD. CDR3 region: CAITRTSGRESSYNEQFF.

The chain employs TRBV7-9 and TRBJ2-2. The germline V gene has CDR1 SEHNR and CDR2 FQNEAQ (reference sequence). The CDR3 has 16 amino acids. CDR3 loop: CASSPRLNANTGELFF.

V gene TRBV6-1 combines with J gene TRBJ1-1. The CDR3 sequence is 15 residues long. The germline CDR1 and CDR2 sequences are MNHNS and SASEGT. CDR3 amino acids: CASSDYRVMNTEAFF.

V is TRBV12-3 or TRBV12-4 and J is TRBJ1-3; the TRBD1 assignment by TCRdb is unverifiable without DNA. The CDR3 is 18 amino acids. This chain's CDR3 is CASRLPIRGTFSGNTIYF.

The V gene is TRBV10-3, the J gene TRBJ2-1; no DNA is available, so the TRBD1 call from TCRdb remains unchecked. Germline V gene lookup returns CDR1 ENHRY and CDR2 SYGVKD. The CDR3 length is 17 residues. The CDR3 reads CAISEGGLVGPYNEQFF.

The genes are TRBV30 and TRBJ2-2; the TCRdb D gene call, TRBD1, has no DNA to confirm it. CDR1 and CDR2 from the germline V gene are GTSNPN and SVGIG (reference sequence). CDR3 length: 14 amino acids. CDR3 protein: CAYQDRRNTGELFF.

The V call is TRBV5-1, the J call TRBJ2-3; TCRdb's assignment of TRBD1 cannot be checked, as there is no DNA. CDR1 is SGHRS, CDR2 YFSETQ, per germline. The CDR3 sequence is 16 residues long. CDR3 in amino acids: CASSLRPGQVTDTQYF. Full variable domain (outside the CDR3, taken from reference TRBV5-1 and TRBJ2-3): KAGVTQTPRYLIKTRGQQVTLSCSPISGHRSVSWYQQTPGQGLQFLFEYFSETQRNKGNFPGRFSGRQFSNSRSEMNVSTLELGDSALYLCASSLRPGQVTDTQYFGPGTRLTVL.

This sequence joins TRBV10-1 and TRBJ2-3. CDR1 is WNHNN and CDR2 is SYGVQD in the germline V gene (reference sequence). The CDR3 is made up of 11 amino acids. The CDR3 is CASRRGDTQYF.

This chain links TRBV4-2 with TRBJ2-3; TCRdb picks TRBD2, but there is no DNA to check that call. The CDR3 extends over 16 amino acids. CDR1 is LGHNA, CDR2 YNFKEQ, per germline. CDR3 residues: CASSQVAGGPPDTQYF.

The genes are TRBV12-1 and TRBJ2-3; TCRdb's assignment of TRBD1 cannot be checked, as there is no DNA. TRBV12-1 is a pseudogene. This CDR3 spans 16 amino acids. The CDR3 sequence is CASSFPRTLYTDTQYF.

This rearrangement joins TRBV12-3 or TRBV12-4 to TRBJ2-7; lacking DNA, the TRBD2 call made by TCRdb goes unchecked. The CDR3 totals 13 residues. This chain's CDR3 is CASSSGGTYEQYF.

This sequence joins TRBV3-1 and TRBJ2-1; lacking DNA, the TRBD1 call made by TCRdb goes unchecked. The CDR3 sequence is 15 residues long. Looked up from germline, CDR1 is LGHDT and CDR2 is YNNKEL (reference sequence). CDR3 protein: CASSQLDRDFNEQFF.

The chain uses TRBV7-2 and TRBJ2-7; the D call from TCRdb, TRBD1, cannot be confirmed without DNA. CDR1 SGHTA and CDR2 FQGNSA come from the germline V gene. This CDR3 contains 15 residues. The CDR3 loop reads CASSLDYSLLREQYF.

The V and J genes are TRBV3-1 and TRBJ2-5. The germline gives CDR1 LGHDT, CDR2 YNNKEL (reference sequence). The length of the CDR3 is 12 residues. CDR3 in amino acids: CARERFGETQYF.